The 27 T cell receptor beta chains presented below share a single source sample, sequenced in a study of shared clonotypes between healthy human individuals. The method was immunoSEQ multiplex PCR; TCRdb's version includes in-frame clones alone and lacks a portion of them. The data contain hundreds of thousands of clones, approximately 96% of them seen just once; the ten biggest clones take up about 0.12%. Selected positively for CCR7 and CD45RO-negative, naive CD8 cells excluded terminally differentiated effector memory CD45RA+ cells. Sequenced input: naive CD8+ T cells sorted from blood. All receptors come from a woman in her thirties in good health.

V is TRBV11-2 and J is TRBJ2-5; TRBD2 aligns across 11 bases. Germline V CDR1 and CDR2: SGHAT, FQNNGV. With V trimmed by 5 bases and J by 1 base, 12 bases remained unmatched. The CDR3 loop spans 18 amino acids. The CDR3 nucleotides read TGTGCCAGCAGCCGGGGGGAGACTAGCGGGAACACCCAAGAGACCCAGTACTTC. Its translation is CASSRGETSGNTQETQYF. Full variable domain (rest looked up from reference TRBV11-2 and TRBJ2-5): EAGVAQSPRYKIIEKRQSVAFWCNPISGHATLYWYQQILGQGPKLLIQFQNNGVVDDSQLPKDRFSAERLKGVDSTLKIQPAKLEDSAVYLCASSRGETSGNTQETQYFGPGTRLLVL.

The chain employs TRBV2 and TRBJ2-6; D is unclear. Germline CDR1 SNHLY, CDR2 FYNNEI. CDR3 length: 12 residues. V was trimmed by 10 bases and J by 1 base, leaving 5 bases between them. The CDR3 loop is CAIWSGANVLTF. The DNA of the CDR3 is TGTGCCATATGGTCTGGGGCCAACGTCCTGACTTTC.

The CDR3 nucleotides read TGTGCCAGCAGTCCCACGGGCGGGCATGTCAAAAACATTCAGTACTTC. Translating gives CASSPTGGHVKNIQYF. V usage is TRBV28 and J usage is TRBJ2-4, with TRBD2 as a possible D gene (5 bases). V lost 5 bases and J lost 3, with 17 bases in between. CDR3 length: 16 amino acids. The germline gives CDR1 MDHEN, CDR2 SYDVKM.

The gene calls are TRBV19 and TRBJ2-7; 9 nucleotides align to TRBD1. Germline values: CDR1 LNHDA, CDR2 SQIVND (reference sequence). The CDR3 is 14 residues long. The trim removed 6 bases at V and 3 bases at J, leaving 6 bases unmatched. In nucleotides, the CDR3 is TGTGCCAGTAGCACGGGACAGGGAAACTACGAGCAGTACTTC. Translating gives CASSTGQGNYEQYF.

The chain has TRBV7-9 and TRBJ2-1; 7 bases fit TRBD1. This CDR3 comprises 14 residues. Germline CDR1 is SEHNR and CDR2 is FQNEAQ (reference sequence). V shed 1 base and J 7 bases; nucleotides not matched to a gene: 4. The CDR3 nucleotides are TGTGCCAGCAGCTTAGTGAGGGGGCTGAATGAGCAGTTCTTC. It codes for CASSLVRGLNEQFF. The full variable domain, completed using reference TRBV7-9 and TRBJ2-1, is DTGVSQNPRHKITKRGQNVTFRCDPISEHNRLYWYRQTLGQGPEFLTYFQNEAQLEKSRLLSDRFSAERPKGSFSTLEIQRTEQGDSAMYLCASSLVRGLNEQFFGPGTRLTVL.

V and J are TRBV27 and TRBJ1-2; D gene ambiguous. This CDR3 is built from 17 residues. CDR1 and CDR2 from the germline V gene are MNHEY and SMNVEV (reference sequence). V lost 0 bases, J lost 1 base, and 15 bases lay in between. CDR3 sequence: CASSLSWSPAINYGYTF. The CDR3 bases are TGTGCCAGCAGTTTATCGTGGAGTCCCGCTATTAACTATGGCTACACCTTC.

This chain joins TRBV7-6 and TRBJ2-3; TRBD2 matches at 11 bases. CDR1 is SGHVS, CDR2 FNYEAQ, per germline. This CDR3 has 15 amino acids. V was pared by 5 bases and J by 1 base, with 2 bases of the junction left unmatched. CDR3 sequence reads: CASSGTSGRTDTQYF. CDR3 DNA sequence: TGTGCCAGCAGCGGGACTAGCGGACGCACAGATACGCAGTATTTT.

This clone was found once. The sample holds other DNA sequences that translate to the same CDR3. The chain recombines TRBV9 with TRBJ2-2; the D is unclear. V shed 3 bases and J shed 4 bases, with 4 bases lying between them. The CDR3 spans 12 residues. CDR1 and CDR2 from the germline V gene are SGDLS and YYNGEE. In DNA form, the CDR3 reads TGTGCCAGCAGCGGCTCCACCGGGGAGCTGTTTTTT. This translates into CASSGSTGELFF.

The J gene is TRBJ2-7, the V gene TRBV2; 16 bases are shared with TRBD2. Germline loops: CDR1 SNHLY, CDR2 FYNNEI. The CDR3 contains 17 residues. V lost 4 bases, J lost 4 bases, and 7 bases stayed unmatched. This CDR3 reads CASSAPGLAGGSYEQYF. For the CDR3, the DNA is TGTGCCAGCAGTGCGCCGGGACTAGCGGGAGGGTCGTACGAGCAGTACTTC.

The chain carries TRBV27 and TRBJ2-1; TRBD1 matches at 12 bases. Germline assignment: CDR1 MNHEY and CDR2 SMNVEV (reference sequence). This CDR3 comprises 17 residues. V lost 0 bases and J lost 6; bases outside the gene matches: 6. This CDR3 reads CASSLSPGTGGFNEQFF. The CDR3 DNA follows: TGTGCCAGCAGTTTATCGCCCGGGACAGGGGGCTTCAATGAGCAGTTCTTC.

The chain uses TRBV28 and TRBJ2-7; TRBD1 agrees at 9 bases. From germline, CDR1 is MDHEN and CDR2 SYDVKM. The V gene end was trimmed by 8 bases and the J gene end by 5 bases; junction bases not matched to a gene: 4. This CDR3 is built from 12 residues. CDR3: CASGTGNDEQYF. CDR3 sequence (DNA): TGTGCCAGCGGGACAGGGAACGACGAGCAGTACTTC.

This rearrangement joins TRBV9 to TRBJ2-7, with 11 bases matching TRBD1. Germline CDR1 is SGDLS and CDR2 is YYNGEE. With 3 bases clipped from V and 5 bases from J, the junction kept 4 bases outside the gene matches. The CDR3 consists of 14 residues. CDR3 protein: CASSAGTGGNEQYF. The DNA for the CDR3 is TGTGCCAGCAGCGCCGGGACAGGGGGTAACGAGCAGTACTTC.

This rearrangement joins TRBV5-6 to TRBJ2-3; 9 bases map to TRBD2. After removal of 0 bases from V and 9 bases from J, the junction contained 8 bases not matched to a gene. Germline lookup yields CDR1 SGHDT and CDR2 YYEEEE. The length of the CDR3 is 15 residues. As DNA, the CDR3 is TGTGCCAGCAGCTTGGTTCGGACTAGCGACTCCACGCAGTATTTT. Translating gives CASSLVRTSDSTQYF.

Concerning this clone itself: The same CDR3 is also encoded by other DNA sequences in this sample. The chain joins TRBV27 to TRBJ2-7; no firm D call. The CDR3 is 13 residues long. Germline V gives CDR1 MNHEY, CDR2 SMNVEV (reference sequence). The V and J ends lost 7 bases and 2 bases respectively, with 12 bases between them. CDR3 in amino acids: CASKPGTAYEQYF. The DNA for the CDR3 is TGTGCCAGCAAACCCGGAACCGCCTACGAGCAGTACTTC.

Of note for this clone: One end of the junction is discordant with germline, which a read error may explain. The V gene is TRBV10-3, the J gene TRBJ2-4, with TRBD1 matching 8 bases. Germline V gene data show CDR1 as ENHRY and CDR2 as SYGVKD. CDR3 length equals 11 residues. Written as DNA, the CDR3 is TGTGCCACCGCGGGTTTGGGACAGGTCAACTTC. Translation gives CATAGLGQVNF.

In regard to this clone: Other nucleotide sequences in the sample specify the same CDR3. The chain is built from TRBV28 and TRBJ1-4; D call uncertain. Looked up from germline, CDR1 is MDHEN and CDR2 is SYDVKM. Deletions cut 6 bases from V and 5 bases from J, with 10 bases between. The CDR3 loop spans 13 amino acids. The CDR3 region is CASSFRLNEKLFF. CDR3 nucleotides: TGTGCCAGCAGCTTTCGACTGAATGAAAAACTGTTTTTT.

V gene TRBV19 combines with J gene TRBJ2-5; TRBD2 aligns across 8 bases. The V and J ends lost 3 bases and 6 bases, in that order; junction bases with no gene match: 3. The CDR3 runs 13 residues. The germline gives CDR1 LNHDA, CDR2 SQIVND (reference sequence). This CDR3 reads CASSIGGDQTQYF. CDR3 DNA: TGTGCCAGTAGTATCGGGGGGGATCAGACCCAGTACTTC.

This chain connects TRBV28 to TRBJ1-1; D gene unclear. This CDR3 has 14 amino acids. V gave up 7 bases and J gave up 4 bases, with 16 bases separating them. Germline CDR1 and CDR2: MDHEN and SYDVKM. This chain's CDR3 is CASTALPVFTEAFF. The CDR3 nucleotides read TGTGCCAGCACGGCCTTACCCGTTTTCACTGAAGCTTTCTTT.

The rearrangement links TRBV18 to TRBJ1-1, with D possibly TRBD1 on 6 matching bases. CDR1 KGHSH and CDR2 LQKENI come from the germline V gene. Trimming shortened V by 3 bases and J by 2 bases, and 10 bases separated the two germline ends. The CDR3 runs to 14 residues. CDR3 protein: CASSPPTGNTEAFF. CDR3 in DNA: TGTGCCAGCTCACCGCCGACAGGTAACACTGAAGCTTTCTTT.

This chain uses TRBV2 with TRBJ1-2; D may be TRBD1 (6 bases). From germline, CDR1 is SNHLY and CDR2 FYNNEI. This CDR3 contains 14 residues. The germline V and J ends were trimmed by 3 bases and 4 bases, with 12 bases remaining between them. This chain's CDR3 is CASSDLSDSYGYTF. The DNA of the CDR3 is TGTGCCAGCAGTGACCTTTCGGACAGCTATGGCTACACCTTC.

This clone was picked up one time. The chain is built from TRBV7-2 and TRBJ2-4, with D perhaps given as TRBD1 or TRBD2 (5 bases each). Trimming pared 4 bases from V and 6 bases from J, leaving 16 bases between. The CDR3 sequence is 15 residues long. The germline CDR1 and CDR2 sequences are SGHTA and FQGNSA. The CDR3: CASSYTVGTGNIQYF. DNA of the CDR3: TGTGCCAGCAGCTACACAGTAGGGACGGGAAACATTCAGTACTTC.

CDR3 protein: CASSSPGQGVNTIYF. The CDR3 DNA reads as TGTGCCAGCAGCAGCCCTGGACAGGGAGTAAACACCATATATTTT. V usage is TRBV21-1 and J usage is TRBJ1-3; TRBD1 is the table's D call, not checked against the DNA. TRBV21-1 is listed as a pseudogene. The CDR3 has 15 amino acids.

The rearrangement links TRBV5-5 to TRBJ1-1; D not resolved. The V and J ends lost 4 bases and 0 bases respectively, with 13 bases between them. This CDR3 is 15 amino acids long. The germline V gene has CDR1 SGHKS and CDR2 YYEKEE (reference sequence). CDR3 loop: CASSLYGSLNTEAFF. CDR3 nucleotide sequence: TGTGCCAGCAGCCTTTACGGGAGTTTGAACACTGAAGCTTTCTTT.

This clone was found once. The gene calls are TRBV27 and TRBJ2-1; no firm D call. The CDR3 spans 11 residues. CDR1 MNHEY and CDR2 SMNVEV come from the germline V gene (reference sequence). V was cut by 7 bases and J by 8 bases, with 9 bases left in between. CDR3 residues: CASTRNHEQFF. Written as DNA, the CDR3 is TGTGCCAGCACCCGAAATCATGAGCAGTTCTTC.

This chain links TRBV9 with TRBJ2-3; D remains unclear. Germline V gene lookup returns CDR1 SGDLS and CDR2 YYNGEE. This CDR3 region has 16 residues. V was clipped by 0 bases and J by 0 bases, with 11 bases between them. The CDR3 is CASSVDGAPSTDTQYF. The CDR3 nucleotides are TGTGCCAGCAGCGTAGACGGCGCCCCTAGCACAGATACGCAGTATTTT.

J is TRBJ2-1 and V is TRBV5-5; no firm D call. Germline V gene lookup returns CDR1 SGHKS and CDR2 YYEKEE (reference sequence). The CDR3 has 12 residues. Deletions cut 0 bases from V and 6 bases from J, with 4 bases between. The CDR3 DNA is TGTGCCAGCAGCTTGGGGAGCAATGAGCAGTTCTTC. Its protein is CASSLGSNEQFF.

V usage is TRBV18 and J usage is TRBJ2-7; D possibly matches TRBD1 or TRBD2 (6 bases each). This CDR3 is 14 amino acids long. With 3 bases removed from V and 2 bases from J, the gap between germline ends came to 11 bases. Germline values: CDR1 KGHSH, CDR2 LQKENI. The CDR3 DNA reads as TGTGCCAGCTCACCGGATGGGGGGCCCTACGAGCAGTACTTC. Its protein is CASSPDGGPYEQYF. Complete variable domain (other parts from reference TRBV18 and TRBJ2-7): NAGVMQNPRHLVRRRGQEARLRCSPMKGHSHVYWYRQLPEEGLKFMVYLQKENIIDESGMPKERFSAEFPKEGPSILRIQQVVRGDSAAYFCASSPDGGPYEQYFGPGTRLTVT.